Presented here are 6 T cell receptor beta chains from one specimen sequenced in a study of cytomegalovirus exposure and HLA in healthy donors. Researchers ran the PCR with 60 Vbeta and 13 Jbeta primers. This table comes from immunoSEQ multiplex PCR, and its TCRdb copy is limited to in-frame clones, with some not included. The repertoire holds 140,000 to 150,000 clones, with roughly 70% as singletons. Sequenced: PBMCs. These receptors all come from a man aged 55 to 70 in good health and CMV-seronegative.

This chain links TRBV7-9 with TRBJ1-1; D gene unclear. Trimming took 8 bases from V and 1 from J, leaving 11 bases between them. Germline lookup yields CDR1 SEHNR and CDR2 FQNEAQ (reference sequence). This CDR3 spans 13 amino acids. CDR3 in amino acids: CASSRGTNTEAFF. CDR3 coding DNA: TGTGCCAGCTCCCGTGGCACGAACACTGAAGCTTTCTTT.

The chain uses TRBV5-4 and TRBJ2-7; 11 nucleotides agree with TRBD2. The V and J ends lost 4 bases and 5 bases, in that order; junction bases with no gene match: 8. The V gene's germline CDR1 is SGHNT and CDR2 YYREEE (reference sequence). The CDR3 runs to 15 residues. The DNA of the CDR3 is TGTGCCAGCAGCCCGGGTACTAGCGGGAGTAACGAGCAGTACTTC. Its protein is CASSPGTSGSNEQYF.

The rearrangement links TRBV5-1 to TRBJ1-1; possibly TRBD1 for D (6 bases). CDR1 SGHRS and CDR2 YFSETQ come from the germline V gene. Between the trimmed V and J ends, which lost 4 bases and 3 bases, there was a span of 16 bases. The CDR3 loop spans 15 amino acids. CDR3 in amino acids: CASSPSGVSDTEAFF. The CDR3, as DNA: TGCGCCAGCAGCCCCTCAGGGGTATCGGACACTGAAGCTTTCTTT.

The genes are TRBV19 and TRBJ1-1, with TRBD1 as a possible D gene (5 bases). Germline values: CDR1 LNHDA, CDR2 SQIVND (reference sequence). This CDR3 has 14 residues. Trimming removed 4 bases from V and 7 bases from J, with 16 bases in between. CDR3 sequence reads: CASSTSGTGGEAFF. The CDR3 DNA follows: TGTGCCAGTAGTACCTCTGGGACTGGTGGTGAAGCTTTCTTT.

This clone was recorded a few times. The V call is TRBV6-1, the J call TRBJ2-1, with 7 bases fitting TRBD1. Germline-derived CDR1 and CDR2 are MNHNS and SASEGT. The CDR3 length is 17 residues. Germline trimming cut 0 bases from V and 0 bases from J; bases unmatched to any gene: 5. CDR3 region: CASSEADRRLSYNEQFF. For the CDR3, the DNA is TGTGCCAGCAGTGAAGCGGACAGGCGACTCTCCTACAATGAGCAGTTCTTC.

This chain uses TRBV5-4 with TRBJ2-3; TRBD2 agrees at 8 bases. The J segment lost 3 bases and the V segment lost 0 bases, leaving 9 bases of the junction unmatched. Germline V gives CDR1 SGHNT, CDR2 YYREEE (reference sequence). The CDR3 runs to 17 residues. The CDR3 DNA sequence: TGTGCCAGCAGCTTGGCCCCCGAACTAGCGGTAACAGATACGCAGTATTTT. Translated, it gives CASSLAPELAVTDTQYF.